These 28 T cell receptor beta chains came from one sample sequenced in a study of shared clonotypes between healthy human individuals. Profiling relied on immunoSEQ multiplex PCR, and the TCRdb table lists in-frame clones only, not all of them. The sample lists approximately 1.5 million clones, approximately 98% occurring once. The sample consisted of naive CD4+ T cells sorted from blood. Subset specified: CD45RA+ positively selected. These receptors were collected from a man aged 25-45 years in good health.

The chain uses TRBV5-4 and TRBJ2-1; possibly TRBD1 for D (7 bases). The CDR3 extends over 16 amino acids. Germline CDR1 is SGHNT and CDR2 is YYREEE (reference sequence). Trimming stripped 0 bases from V and 4 bases from J, with 14 bases between. CDR3 region: CASSLGGIQGYNEQFF. The CDR3 DNA reads TGTGCCAGCAGCTTGGGCGGGATACAGGGGTACAATGAGCAGTTCTTC.

The CDR3 region is CASSFAPGQGRETQYF. In DNA form, the CDR3 reads TGTGCCAGCAGCTTTGCCCCGGGACAGGGCAGGGAGACCCAGTACTTC. The chain employs TRBV7-7 and TRBJ2-5; 9 bases are a match to TRBD1. The CDR3 runs 16 residues. V was pared by 3 bases and J by 5 bases, with 10 bases of the junction left unmatched. Per germline, CDR1 SSHAT and CDR2 FNYEAQ (reference sequence).

The CDR3 is CAGEEAIEQYF. DNA for the CDR3: TGTGCGGGGGAGGAGGCGATCGAGCAGTACTTC. The rearrangement uses TRBV18 and TRBJ2-7; a weak D match, TRBD2 (6 bases). The CDR3 totals 11 residues. Looked up from germline, CDR1 is KGHSH and CDR2 is LQKENI. The full variable domain, its missing parts supplied by reference TRBV18 and TRBJ2-7, is NAGVMQNPRHLVRRRGQEARLRCSPMKGHSHVYWYRQLPEEGLKFMVYLQKENIIDESGMPKERFSAEFPKEGPSILRIQQVVRGDSAAYFCAGEEAIEQYFGPGTRLTVT.

V gene TRBV9 combines with J gene TRBJ2-5; the D gene could be TRBD1 or TRBD2 (5 bases each). The germline V gene encodes CDR1 SGDLS and CDR2 YYNGEE. V lost 0 bases and J lost 5, with 14 bases in between. The CDR3 length is 15 residues. CDR3 in DNA: TGTGCCAGCAGCGTAGCCGGGACCGAGGGTGAGACCCAGTACTTC. As protein: CASSVAGTEGETQYF.

V and J are TRBV10-2 and TRBJ1-4; D remains ambiguous. The CDR3 runs to 14 residues. Looked up from germline, CDR1 is WSHSY and CDR2 is SAAADI. V gave up 4 bases and J gave up 0 bases, with 6 bases separating them. This chain's CDR3 is CASSGDSTNEKLFF. As DNA, the CDR3 is TGCGCCAGCAGTGGGGATTCAACTAATGAAAAACTGTTTTTT.

This chain joins TRBV7-2 and TRBJ1-1, with D perhaps TRBD1 (5 bases). Trimming left V 5 bases short and J 0 bases short, with 19 bases between. Germline V lookup: CDR1 SGHTA, CDR2 FQGNSA. This CDR3 is 17 amino acids long. The CDR3 is CASSGGVRQRLNTEAFF. CDR3 nucleotide sequence: TGTGCCAGCAGCGGCGGGGTGCGACAGCGCCTGAACACTGAAGCTTTCTTT.

V is TRBV7-2 and J is TRBJ2-2, with 8 positions matching TRBD1. This CDR3 contains 15 residues. CDR1 SGHTA and CDR2 FQGNSA come from the germline V gene. J gave up 4 bases and V 6 bases, and 7 bases lay outside the gene matches. CDR3 nucleotides: TGTGCCAGCAGTTGGACAGGGAAGGGCACCGGGGAGCTGTTTTTT. Translated: CASSWTGKGTGELFF.

This clone was recorded only once. The chain combines TRBV7-6 with TRBJ1-1; D is ambiguous. V lost 2 bases and J 3 bases, leaving 7 bases between the germline ends. The CDR3 length is 13 residues. CDR1 is SGHVS and CDR2 is FNYEAQ in the germline V gene. CDR3 amino acids: CASSLYSDTEAFF. CDR3 nucleotide sequence: TGTGCCAGCAGCTTATACTCGGACACTGAAGCTTTCTTT. Supplemented by reference TRBV7-6 and TRBJ1-1, the full variable domain reads GAGVSQSPRYKVTKRGQDVALRCDPISGHVSLYWYRQALGQGPEFLTYFNYEAQQDKSGLPNDRFSAERPEGSISTLTIQRTEQRDSAMYRCASSLYSDTEAFFGQGTRLTVV.

CDR3 region: CASSVDLRLAGGRSTDTQYF. In DNA form, the CDR3 reads TGTGCCAGCAGCGTAGATTTGAGACTAGCGGGAGGGAGAAGCACAGATACGCAGTATTTT. The chain uses TRBV9 and TRBJ2-3; TRBD2 aligns across 14 bases. V shed 0 bases, J shed 0 bases, and the junction held 9 bases outside the gene matches. Germline CDR1 and CDR2: SGDLS and YYNGEE. The CDR3 sequence is 20 residues long.

The chain uses TRBV6-1 and TRBJ2-7, with 8 bases identical to TRBD2. Germline lookup yields CDR1 MNHNS and CDR2 SASEGT. The CDR3 is made up of 15 amino acids. V lost 10 bases to trimming and J lost 5 bases; unmatched junction nucleotides: 16. The CDR3, as DNA: TGTGCCACCTACCCTTCCGGGAGGGCCCTCCACGAGCAGTACTTC. As protein: CATYPSGRALHEQYF.

This chain links TRBV5-6 with TRBJ1-5; D not certain. This CDR3 has 15 residues. In germline, CDR1 is SGHDT, CDR2 YYEEEE. V lost 0 bases and J 3 bases, leaving 10 bases between the germline ends. The CDR3: CASSLGGSHNQPQHF. DNA of the CDR3: TGTGCCAGCAGCTTGGGCGGTAGTCACAATCAGCCCCAGCATTTT.

CDR3 protein: CASSVGGKTAEQYF. CDR3 bases: TGTGCCAGCAGCGTAGGAGGGAAAACGGCCGAGCAGTACTTC. The V and J genes are TRBV9 and TRBJ2-7; possibly TRBD2 for D (5 bases). The CDR3 runs 14 residues. Germline values: CDR1 SGDLS, CDR2 YYNGEE. The V gene lost 0 bases and the J gene lost 6 bases, with 13 bases spanning the gap.

This rearrangement joins TRBV15 to TRBJ2-7; possible D gene TRBD2, 6 bases. Germline V gives CDR1 LNHNV, CDR2 YYDKDF (reference sequence). There are 14 residues in the CDR3. V shed 0 bases and J shed 3 bases, with 9 bases lying between them. The CDR3 sequence is CATSRDKRVYEQYF. CDR3 coding DNA: TGTGCCACCAGCAGAGATAAGCGGGTCTACGAGCAGTACTTC.

The CDR3 loop is CASPPQGYGGELFF. The CDR3 nucleotides read TGTGCCAGTCCACCTCAGGGTTACGGCGGGGAGCTGTTTTTT. The chain recombines TRBV7-9 with TRBJ2-2; D might be TRBD1 (5 bases). This CDR3 has 14 residues. V lost 9 bases to trimming and J lost 7 bases, with 18 bases between them. Germline V CDR1 and CDR2: SEHNR, FQNEAQ (reference sequence).

The rearrangement links TRBV19 to TRBJ1-2; D unclear. V gave up 1 base and J gave up 4 bases, with 10 bases separating them. CDR3 length equals 14 residues. Germline V lookup: CDR1 LNHDA, CDR2 SQIVND (reference sequence). The CDR3 DNA follows: TGTGCCAGTAGTATAGCGGCAGGACCCTATGGCTACACCTTC. Translation gives CASSIAAGPYGYTF.

In nucleotides, the CDR3 is TGCGCCAGCAGCTCCGGGACTGTCCACACAGATACGCAGTATTTT. Encoded protein: CASSSGTVHTDTQYF. The V gene is TRBV5-1, the J gene TRBJ2-3, with a weak D call TRBD2 (6 bases). Germline assignment: CDR1 SGHRS and CDR2 YFSETQ. This CDR3 has 15 residues. Trimming stripped 3 bases from V and 2 bases from J, with 13 bases between.

The V gene is TRBV4-1, the J gene TRBJ2-3; D gene uncertain. V shed 2 bases and J shed 5 bases, with 8 bases lying between them. The V gene's germline CDR1 is MGHRA and CDR2 YSYEKL. This CDR3 spans 13 amino acids. The CDR3 loop is CASSQTTVDTQYF. DNA of the CDR3: TGCGCCAGCAGCCAAACGACCGTAGATACGCAGTATTTT.

The chain uses TRBV7-9 and TRBJ1-1; unclear D gene. Germline loops: CDR1 SEHNR, CDR2 FQNEAQ (reference sequence). Between the trimmed V and J ends, which lost 5 bases and 3 bases, there was a span of 16 bases. The CDR3 sequence is 15 residues long. CDR3 sequence (DNA): TGTGCCAGCAGCCCGGCGGGAGGGTTCGACACTGAAGCTTTCTTT. Amino acids: CASSPAGGFDTEAFF.

The J gene is TRBJ2-7, the V gene TRBV10-1; D unclear. CDR1 and CDR2 from the germline V gene are WNHNN and SYGVQD (reference sequence). This CDR3 spans 13 amino acids. Trimming stripped 3 bases from V and 2 bases from J, with 8 bases between. The CDR3 loop reads CASSEGSPYEQYF. The CDR3 DNA sequence: TGCGCCAGCAGTGAAGGCAGTCCCTACGAGCAGTACTTC.

This clone was detected only once. The CDR3 region is CASSLAASGGEGTQYF. The CDR3 DNA reads TGTGCCAGCAGCTTGGCTGCTAGCGGGGGAGAGGGTACGCAGTATTTT. The gene calls are TRBV5-4 and TRBJ2-3; 10 bases line up with TRBD2. V dropped 0 bases and J dropped 8; count of bases not matched to a gene: 9. Germline-derived CDR1 and CDR2 are SGHNT and YYREEE (reference sequence). CDR3 length equals 16 residues. The variable domain in full, completed from reference TRBV5-4 and TRBJ2-3, reads ETGVTQSPTHLIKTRGQQVTLRCSSQSGHNTVSWYQQALGQGPQFIFQYYREEENGRGNFPPRFSGLQFPNYSSELNVNALELDDSALYLCASSLAASGGEGTQYFGPGTRLTVL.

This chain links TRBV9 with TRBJ2-1, with 8 bases lining up with TRBD2. V was clipped by 0 bases and J by 4 bases; unmatched bases: 15. From germline, CDR1 is SGDLS and CDR2 YYNGEE. This CDR3 is built from 19 residues. DNA for the CDR3: TGTGCCAGCAGCGTAGTTTGGGGTAGCGGGACTCCGCGTTACAATGAGCAGTTCTTC. This gives the protein CASSVVWGSGTPRYNEQFF.

Comments on this clone: Distinct nucleotide sequences in the sample also encode this CDR3. The chain employs TRBV2 and TRBJ2-3, with no clear D. This CDR3 has 10 residues. Trimming left V 4 bases short and J 8 bases short, with 4 bases between. Germline V gene sequence: CDR1 SNHLY, CDR2 FYNNEI. The CDR3 sequence: CASSVATQYF. DNA for the CDR3: TGTGCCAGCAGTGTAGCTACGCAGTATTTT.

The chain combines TRBV4-3 with TRBJ2-7; D tentatively fits TRBD1 or TRBD2 (6 bases each). V was shortened by 4 bases and J by 4 bases, with 29 bases between the two germline ends. The CDR3 length is 19 residues. CDR1 is LGHNA, CDR2 YSLEER, per germline. The CDR3 sequence is CASSRDRRRAVGVLYEQYF. The CDR3 region has the DNA TGCGCCAGCAGCCGAGACAGGAGGAGGGCCGTCGGGGTGTTGTACGAGCAGTACTTC.

This clone came up once. The chain carries TRBV2 and TRBJ2-1; perhaps TRBD2 as D (6 bases). Trimming removed 9 bases at V and 6 bases at J, with 18 bases between. The V gene's germline CDR1 is SNHLY and CDR2 FYNNEI. The CDR3 is made up of 14 amino acids. CDR3 protein: CASYTGEAGNEQFF. DNA for the CDR3: TGTGCCAGTTATACGGGAGAGGCTGGCAATGAGCAGTTCTTC.

The rearrangement links TRBV5-4 to TRBJ1-3, with 10 bases identical to TRBD1. Looked up from germline, CDR1 is SGHNT and CDR2 is YYREEE (reference sequence). The CDR3 contains 17 residues. The junction had 7 bases not matched to a gene; V was cut back by 0 bases and J by 4 bases. CDR3 in DNA: TGTGCCAGCAGCTTGGCGGGGACAGGGGACCTGGGAAACACCATATATTTT. It translates to CASSLAGTGDLGNTIYF.

The J gene is TRBJ1-4, the V gene TRBV2; 7 nucleotides align to TRBD1. This CDR3 region has 17 residues. Germline CDR1 and CDR2: SNHLY and FYNNEI. V lost 1 base, J lost 6 bases, and 11 bases stayed unmatched. CDR3 bases: TGTGCCAGCAGTGAAGGGGGTCCGACAGGGTCATATGAAAAACTGTTTTTT. Protein sequence: CASSEGGPTGSYEKLFF.

The rearrangement links TRBV27 to TRBJ2-7; 12 bases are a match to TRBD2. V shed 7 bases and J 0 bases; nucleotides not matched to a gene: 4. The CDR3 spans 15 residues. CDR1 is MNHEY and CDR2 is SMNVEV in the germline V gene (reference sequence). The CDR3: CASKRLAGASYEQYF. In DNA form, the CDR3 reads TGTGCCAGCAAACGACTAGCGGGAGCCTCCTACGAGCAGTACTTC.

The J gene is TRBJ2-7, the V gene TRBV18; D may be TRBD1 (6 bases). From germline, CDR1 is KGHSH and CDR2 LQKENI. Trimming cost V 2 bases and J 3 bases, with 14 bases left between them. This CDR3 comprises 15 residues. In DNA form, the CDR3 reads TGTGCCAGCTCACCAGCCCCAGGGGACAACTACGAGCAGTACTTC. Translating it yields CASSPAPGDNYEQYF.